Presented here are 10 T cell receptor beta chains from one specimen sequenced in a study of control samples from healthy donors and cancer patients. Profiled with immunoSEQ multiplex PCR; TCRdb holds only in-frame clones, not every one. This table holds under 450,000 clones, 90% found once. Sequencing input: PBMCs. The receptors come from a man aged 35-49 years with head and neck cancer.

This chain joins TRBV28 and TRBJ2-3; 8 bases are shared with TRBD2. The germline V gene has CDR1 MDHEN and CDR2 SYDVKM. The junction had 2 bases not matched to a gene; V was cut back by 3 bases and J by 6 bases. The CDR3 sequence is 13 residues long. Here the CDR3 DNA reads TGTGCCAGCAGTTTCCCTAGCGGGGATACGCAGTATTTT. Residues: CASSFPSGDTQYF.

This clone has more than one count but fewer than ten. The chain recombines TRBV15 with TRBJ2-2; possible D gene TRBD1, 6 bases. The V end lost 2 bases, the J end lost 9 bases, and 13 bases lay between the germline ends. The germline V gene has CDR1 LNHNV and CDR2 YYDKDF (reference sequence). The CDR3 totals 14 residues. The CDR3 DNA is TGTGCCACCAGCAGACCGGGACAAGCCCGGGAGCTGTTTTTT. This encodes CATSRPGQARELFF. Using reference TRBV15 and TRBJ2-2 for the parts outside the CDR3, the full variable domain is DAMVIQNPRYQVTQFGKPVTLSCSQTLNHNVMYWYQQKSSQAPKLLFHYYDKDFNNEADTPDNFQSRRPNTSFCFLDIRSPGLGDTAMYLCATSRPGQARELFFGEGSRLTVL.

This chain connects TRBV6-2 or TRBV6-3 to TRBJ1-1; the D gene is possibly TRBD1 (6 bases). Germline CDR1 is MNHEY and CDR2 is SVGEGT. Trimming stripped 0 bases from V and 3 bases from J, with 8 bases between. This CDR3 contains 14 residues. The CDR3 DNA sequence: TGTGCCAGCAGTTACTCACAGGGTTACACTGAAGCTTTCTTT. Its translation: CASSYSQGYTEAFF.

J is TRBJ1-5 and V is TRBV6-5; D is unclear. There are 13 residues in the CDR3. Germline CDR1 reads MNHEY; CDR2 reads SVGAGI. Trimming removed 2 bases from V and 0 bases from J, with 2 bases in between. The CDR3 region has the DNA TGTGCCAGCAGTTACGGTAGCAATCAGCCCCAGCATTTT. It encodes CASSYGSNQPQHF.

The rearrangement uses TRBV7-9 and TRBJ2-6; the D is unclear. Germline loops: CDR1 SEHNR, CDR2 FQNEAQ (reference sequence). The CDR3 loop spans 12 amino acids. V was clipped by 5 bases and J by 9 bases, with 8 bases between them. CDR3 sequence reads: CASSLSNNVLTF. The DNA for the CDR3 is TGTGCCAGCAGCCTAAGTAACAACGTCCTGACTTTC.

The chain joins TRBV19 to TRBJ2-1; 13 bases are shared with TRBD2. The germline V gene has CDR1 LNHDA and CDR2 SQIVND (reference sequence). The CDR3 extends over 17 amino acids. V lost 5 bases and J lost 10; bases outside the gene matches: 14. In DNA, the CDR3 is TGTGCCAGTAGTCAAGCCCCAAGACTAGCGGGAGGTGGCGAGCAGTTCTTC. It specifies CASSQAPRLAGGGEQFF.

The rearrangement links TRBV18 to TRBJ2-4; D gene uncertain. The length of the CDR3 is 15 residues. Germline V gives CDR1 KGHSH, CDR2 LQKENI. Trimming removed 3 bases at V and 0 bases at J, with 9 bases between. CDR3 loop: CASSPAILAKNIQYF. CDR3 nucleotides: TGTGCCAGCTCACCGGCAATCCTAGCCAAAAACATTCAGTACTTC.

The CDR3 DNA reads TGTGCCAGCAGGAACGGGGGAAGCGGGAGTTCGAACAATGAGCAGTTCTTC. It specifies CASRNGGSGSSNNEQFF. V gene TRBV2 combines with J gene TRBJ2-1; the match to TRBD2 covers 8 bases. The CDR3 totals 17 residues. With V trimmed by 6 bases and J by 5 bases, 15 bases remained unmatched. Per the germline V gene, CDR1 is SNHLY and CDR2 is FYNNEI.

This clone was seen only once. Other DNA sequences of this sample code for an identical CDR3. The V and J genes are TRBV28 and TRBJ1-5; D unclear. Trimming took 8 bases from V and 4 from J, leaving 3 bases between them. CDR3 size: 10 residues. Germline CDR1 MDHEN, CDR2 SYDVKM. The chain's CDR3 is CASSNQPQHF. CDR3 nucleotide sequence: TGTGCCAGCTCGAATCAGCCCCAGCATTTT.

This chain connects TRBV6-6 to TRBJ1-5, with D tentatively TRBD1 (5 bases). Germline V gene sequence: CDR1 MNHNY, CDR2 SVGAGI (reference sequence). This CDR3 comprises 13 residues. Trimming took off 6 bases at V and 5 bases at J, with 11 bases between the two ends. The CDR3 loop is CASRPGLDQPQHF. In DNA, the CDR3 is TGTGCCAGCAGGCCAGGGTTGGATCAGCCCCAGCATTTT.